The next 14 T cell receptor beta chains were all read from a single sample in a study of T cells after yellow fever vaccination. One entry per CDR3 protein, called by TCRdb with MiXCR from the 5' RACE reads. The sample has some 70,000 distinct CDR3 sequences; 5% to 8% are singletons. The source was CD8+ T cells sorted from PBMCs, collected more than 35 days after the first yellow fever vaccination. The receptors were sampled from a man younger than 30 who received the YFV17D yellow fever vaccine.

This clonotype was observed many times. The rearrangement uses TRBV10-3 and TRBJ2-5, with D tentatively TRBD2 (6 bases). V lost 4 bases and J 4 bases, leaving 13 bases between the germline ends. This CDR3 spans 14 amino acids. The germline V gene encodes CDR1 ENHRY and CDR2 SYGVKD. The CDR3 region is CAISVGGSTETQYF. In nucleotides, the CDR3 is TGTGCCATCAGTGTGGGGGGTAGCACAGAGACCCAGTACTTC.

This clonotype was observed many times. J is TRBJ2-1 and V is TRBV4-1; 10 bases are shared with TRBD1. Trimming at V came to 0 bases and at J to 3 bases, leaving 2 bases not matched to a gene. This CDR3 is built from 16 residues. Germline CDR1 and CDR2: MGHRA and YSYEKL. This CDR3 reads CASSQETGGGYNEQFF. In nucleotides, the CDR3 is TGCGCCAGCAGCCAAGAGACAGGGGGCGGCTACAATGAGCAGTTCTTC.

The chain recombines TRBV12-3 or TRBV12-4 with TRBJ1-2; tentative D call: TRBD1 (5 bases). The CDR3 covers 13 residues. V was cut by 6 bases and J by 1 base, with 9 bases left in between. The CDR3 is CASRTDHNYGYTF. Written as DNA, the CDR3 is TGTGCCAGCAGGACAGATCATAACTATGGCTACACCTTC.

This clonotype came up many times. The J gene is TRBJ2-1, the V gene TRBV6-2 or TRBV6-3; D gene uncertain. Germline V CDR1 and CDR2: MNHEY, SVGEGT. CDR3 length equals 14 residues. V was shortened by 0 bases and J by 4 bases, with 7 bases between the two germline ends. The CDR3: CASSYSISYNEQFF. The CDR3 DNA reads as TGTGCCAGCAGTTACTCAATTAGTTACAATGAGCAGTTCTTC.

There are a few counts of this clonotype. The chain has TRBV28 and TRBJ2-5, with 9 bases lining up with TRBD2. The V segment lost 4 bases and the J segment 5 bases; nucleotides outside the gene matches: 8. Per germline, CDR1 MDHEN and CDR2 SYDVKM. This CDR3 has 15 residues. This chain's CDR3 is CASSSSFSGGETQYF. As DNA, the CDR3 is TGTGCCAGCAGTTCCTCATTCAGCGGGGGGGAGACCCAGTACTTC.

In its sample, this clonotype was seen many times. The chain carries TRBV7-9 and TRBJ1-4; 11 bases line up with TRBD1. Germline CDR1 reads SEHNR; CDR2 reads FQNEAQ (reference sequence). The CDR3 totals 17 residues. With V trimmed by 5 bases and J by 7 bases, 12 bases remained unmatched. The CDR3 loop is CASSRSGGQGASEKLFF. For the CDR3, the DNA is TGTGCCAGCAGCCGCAGTGGTGGACAGGGGGCTTCTGAAAAACTGTTTTTT.

This clonotype was counted ten times or more. J is TRBJ2-1 and V is TRBV19, with TRBD2 matching over 10 bases. The ends lost 5 bases at V and 2 bases at J; junction bases unmatched: 6. There are 16 residues in the CDR3. CDR1 is LNHDA and CDR2 is SQIVND in the germline V gene (reference sequence). DNA for the CDR3: TGTGCCAGTAGTGCCTTAAGCGGGGGGGCCTACAATGAGCAGTTCTTC. Translated: CASSALSGGAYNEQFF.

In its sample, this clonotype was seen many times. V usage is TRBV7-9 and J usage is TRBJ2-1; D not resolved. Trimming took 11 bases from V and 0 from J, leaving 14 bases between them. CDR1 is SEHNR and CDR2 is FQNEAQ in the germline V gene (reference sequence). This CDR3 is 14 amino acids long. The CDR3, as DNA: TGTGCCTCCGCCCAGGCCAGCTCCTACAATGAGCAGTTCTTC. Translation: CASAQASSYNEQFF.

The chain couples TRBV27 to TRBJ1-1; 9 bases match TRBD1. The CDR3 spans 15 residues. J lost 4 bases, V lost 5 bases, and 8 bases had no gene match. CDR1 and CDR2 from the germline V gene are MNHEY and SMNVEV (reference sequence). The CDR3 reads CASSLTGGGGTEAFF. The CDR3 DNA is TGTGCCAGCAGTCTTACAGGGGGCGGGGGCACTGAAGCTTTCTTT.

This clonotype came up a few times. V and J are TRBV5-4 and TRBJ2-1; possible D gene TRBD2, 6 bases. V lost 2 bases and J 5 bases, leaving 11 bases between the germline ends. CDR1 SGHNT and CDR2 YYREEE come from the germline V gene (reference sequence). The length of the CDR3 is 14 residues. In DNA form, the CDR3 reads TGTGCCAGCAGCTTTCATGGGGGGAACAATGAGCAGTTCTTC. This translates into CASSFHGGNNEQFF.

Only a few counts were recorded for this clonotype. The chain links TRBV10-3 to TRBJ2-7; TRBD2 matches 7 bases. V was pared by 0 bases and J by 3 bases, with 5 bases of the junction left unmatched. This CDR3 spans 15 amino acids. Germline V gene sequence: CDR1 ENHRY, CDR2 SYGVKD. The CDR3 reads CAISESKSGGYEQYV. The CDR3 nucleotides read TGTGCCATCAGTGAGTCCAAATCGGGGGGCTACGAGCAGTACGTC.

This clonotype was recorded at least ten times. The V gene is TRBV9, the J gene TRBJ2-7; 10 bases are shared with TRBD1. The CDR3 sequence is 14 residues long. With 4 bases clipped from V and 2 bases from J, the junction kept 3 bases outside the gene matches. Germline CDR1 is SGDLS and CDR2 is YYNGEE. The CDR3 DNA reads as TGTGCCAGCAGCAGAGGGACAGGGGCCTACGAGCAGTACTTC. It specifies CASSRGTGAYEQYF. The full variable domain, completed using reference TRBV9 and TRBJ2-7, is DSGVTQTPKHLITATGQRVTLRCSPRSGDLSVYWYQQSLDQGLQFLIQYYNGEERAKGNILERFSAQQFPDLHSELNLSSLELGDSALYFCASSRGTGAYEQYFGPGTRLTVT.

The chain links TRBV9 to TRBJ2-6, with 8 positions matching TRBD1. This CDR3 is 18 amino acids long. The V gene's germline CDR1 is SGDLS and CDR2 YYNGEE. V lost 3 bases, J lost 0 bases, and 8 bases stayed unmatched. The CDR3 loop reads CASSATGQASSGANVLTF. The CDR3 bases are TGTGCCAGCAGCGCGACGGGACAGGCGAGCTCTGGGGCCAACGTCCTGACTTTC.

This clonotype was recorded many times. This chain uses TRBV4-3 with TRBJ2-6, with 9 bases aligning to TRBD1. Per the germline V gene, CDR1 is LGHNA and CDR2 is YSLEER. The CDR3 is 20 amino acids. Trimming at V came to 0 bases and at J to 0 bases, leaving 9 bases not matched to a gene. Written as DNA, the CDR3 is TGCGCCAGCAGCCAAGAAACTTGGACAGGGGATATCTCTGGGGCCAACGTCCTGACTTTC. Protein sequence: CASSQETWTGDISGANVLTF.